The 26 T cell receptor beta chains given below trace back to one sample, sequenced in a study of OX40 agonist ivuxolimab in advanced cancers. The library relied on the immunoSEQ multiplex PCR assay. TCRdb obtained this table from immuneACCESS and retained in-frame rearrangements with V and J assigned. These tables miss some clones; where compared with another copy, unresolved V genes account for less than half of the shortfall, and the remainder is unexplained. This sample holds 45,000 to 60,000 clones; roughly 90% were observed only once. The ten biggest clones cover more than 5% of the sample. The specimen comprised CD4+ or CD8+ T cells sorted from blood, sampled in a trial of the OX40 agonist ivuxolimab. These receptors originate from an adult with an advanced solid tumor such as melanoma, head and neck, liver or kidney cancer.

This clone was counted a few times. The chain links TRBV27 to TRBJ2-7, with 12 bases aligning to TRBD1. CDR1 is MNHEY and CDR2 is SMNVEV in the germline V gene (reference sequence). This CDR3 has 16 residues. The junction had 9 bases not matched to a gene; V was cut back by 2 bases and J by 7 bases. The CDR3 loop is CASSLTVGQGAWEQYV. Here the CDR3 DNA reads TGTGCCAGCAGTTTAACGGTGGGACAGGGGGCCTGGGAGCAGTACGTC.

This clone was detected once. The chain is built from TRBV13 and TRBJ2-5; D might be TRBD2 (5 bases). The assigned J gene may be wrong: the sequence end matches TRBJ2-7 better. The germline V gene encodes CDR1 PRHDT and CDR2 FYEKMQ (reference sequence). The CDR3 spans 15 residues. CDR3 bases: TGTGCCAGCAGCTTAGAGAGCGGCAGACCCTACGAGCAGTACTTC. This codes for CASSLESGRPYEQYF.

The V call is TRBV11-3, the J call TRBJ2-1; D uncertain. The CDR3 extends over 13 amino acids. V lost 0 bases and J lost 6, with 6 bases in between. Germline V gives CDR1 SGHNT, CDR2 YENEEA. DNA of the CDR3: TGTGCCAGCAGCTTAGACGGTGGCAATGAGCAGTTCTTC. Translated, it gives CASSLDGGNEQFF.

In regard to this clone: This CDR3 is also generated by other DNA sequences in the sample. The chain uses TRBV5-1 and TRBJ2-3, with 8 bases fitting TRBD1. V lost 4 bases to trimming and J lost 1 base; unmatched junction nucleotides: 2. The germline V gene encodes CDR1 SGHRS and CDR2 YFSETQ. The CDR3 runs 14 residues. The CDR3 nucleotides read TGCGCCAGCAGCGTGGGACAGGGCACAGATACGCAGTATTTT. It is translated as CASSVGQGTDTQYF.

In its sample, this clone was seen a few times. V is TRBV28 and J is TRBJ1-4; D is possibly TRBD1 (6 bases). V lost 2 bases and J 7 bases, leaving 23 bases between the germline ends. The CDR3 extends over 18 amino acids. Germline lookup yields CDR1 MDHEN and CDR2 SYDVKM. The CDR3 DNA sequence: TGTGCCAGCAGTTTAGCTACAGGCTACAGGGTTTCTTCTGAAAAACTGTTTTTT. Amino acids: CASSLATGYRVSSEKLFF.

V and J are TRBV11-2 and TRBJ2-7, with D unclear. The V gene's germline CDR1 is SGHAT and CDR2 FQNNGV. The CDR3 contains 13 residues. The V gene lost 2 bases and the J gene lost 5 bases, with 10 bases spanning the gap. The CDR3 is CASSLPNLDEQYF. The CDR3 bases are TGTGCCAGCAGCTTACCTAATCTGGACGAGCAGTACTTC.

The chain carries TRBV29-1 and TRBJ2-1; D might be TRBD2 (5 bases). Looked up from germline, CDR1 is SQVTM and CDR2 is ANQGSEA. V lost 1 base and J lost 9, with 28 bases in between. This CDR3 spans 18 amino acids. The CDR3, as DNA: TGCAGCGTTGAAGTACGCTTTCTCCTCGGGGAATCGGCTAGTGAGCAGTTCTTC. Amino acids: CSVEVRFLLGESASEQFF.

CDR3 DNA: TGTGCCAGCAGCTTGGATGGCCAGTACTCTGTGAACACTGAAGCTTTCTTT. Amino acid sequence: CASSLDGQYSVNTEAFF. The J gene is TRBJ1-1, the V gene TRBV5-6; no definite D call. Germline values: CDR1 SGHDT, CDR2 YYEEEE. The length of the CDR3 is 17 residues. The V end lost 0 bases, the J end lost 0 bases, and 15 bases lay between the germline ends.

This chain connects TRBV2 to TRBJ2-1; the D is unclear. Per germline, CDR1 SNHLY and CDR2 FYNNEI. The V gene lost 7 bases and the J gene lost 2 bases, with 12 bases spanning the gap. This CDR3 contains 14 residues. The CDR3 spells CASKSGFTYNEQFF. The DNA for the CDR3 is TGTGCCAGCAAGAGTGGGTTTACCTACAATGAGCAGTTCTTC.

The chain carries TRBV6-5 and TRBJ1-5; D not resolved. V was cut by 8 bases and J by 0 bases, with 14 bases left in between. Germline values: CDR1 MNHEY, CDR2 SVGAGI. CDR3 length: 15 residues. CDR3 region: CASLPSQYSNQPQHF. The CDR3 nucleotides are TGTGCCAGCCTACCATCACAATATAGCAATCAGCCCCAGCATTTT.

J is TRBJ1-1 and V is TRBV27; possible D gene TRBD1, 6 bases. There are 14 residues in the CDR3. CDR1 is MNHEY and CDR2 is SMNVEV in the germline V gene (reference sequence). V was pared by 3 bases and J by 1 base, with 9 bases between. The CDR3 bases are TGTGCCAGCAGTTTTTTGACAGGGAACACTGAAGCTTTCTTT. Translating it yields CASSFLTGNTEAFF.

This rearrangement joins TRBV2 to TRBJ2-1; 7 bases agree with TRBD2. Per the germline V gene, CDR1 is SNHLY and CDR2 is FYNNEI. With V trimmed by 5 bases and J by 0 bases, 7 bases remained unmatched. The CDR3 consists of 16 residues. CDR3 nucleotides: TGTGCCAGCAGTAGTTGGACTAGGGGCTCCTACAATGAGCAGTTCTTC. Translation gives CASSSWTRGSYNEQFF.

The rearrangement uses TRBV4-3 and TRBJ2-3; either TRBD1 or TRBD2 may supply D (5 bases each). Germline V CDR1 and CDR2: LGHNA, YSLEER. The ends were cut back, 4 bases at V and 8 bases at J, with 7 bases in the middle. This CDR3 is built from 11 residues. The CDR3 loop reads CASSRGFTQYF. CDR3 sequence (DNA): TGCGCCAGCAGCCGGGGGTTTACGCAGTATTTT.

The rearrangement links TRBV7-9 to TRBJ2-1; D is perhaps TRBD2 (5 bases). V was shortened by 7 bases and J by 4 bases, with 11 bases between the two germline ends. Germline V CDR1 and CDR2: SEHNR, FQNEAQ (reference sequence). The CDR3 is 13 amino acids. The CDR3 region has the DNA TGTGCCAGCAAGAGCGGAACATACAATGAGCAGTTCTTC. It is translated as CASKSGTYNEQFF.

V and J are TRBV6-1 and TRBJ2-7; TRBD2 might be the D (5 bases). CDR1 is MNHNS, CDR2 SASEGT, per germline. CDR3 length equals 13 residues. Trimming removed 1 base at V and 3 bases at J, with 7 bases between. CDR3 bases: TGTGCCAGCAGTGAAGTCGGGGTCTACGAGCAGTACGTC. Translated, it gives CASSEVGVYEQYV.

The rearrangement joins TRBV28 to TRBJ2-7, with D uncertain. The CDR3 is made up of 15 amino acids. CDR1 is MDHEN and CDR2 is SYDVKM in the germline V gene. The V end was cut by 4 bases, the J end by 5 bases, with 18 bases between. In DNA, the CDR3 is TGTGCCAGCAGTTCTGATATGCTCCTACTGAACGAGCAGTACTTC. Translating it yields CASSSDMLLLNEQYF.

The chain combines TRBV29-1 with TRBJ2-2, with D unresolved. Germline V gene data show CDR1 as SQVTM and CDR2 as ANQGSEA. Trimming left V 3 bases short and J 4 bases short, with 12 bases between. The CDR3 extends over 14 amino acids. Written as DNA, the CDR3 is TGCAGCGTTGATACTGGCAGCTCCACCGGGGAGCTGTTTTTT. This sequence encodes CSVDTGSSTGELFF.

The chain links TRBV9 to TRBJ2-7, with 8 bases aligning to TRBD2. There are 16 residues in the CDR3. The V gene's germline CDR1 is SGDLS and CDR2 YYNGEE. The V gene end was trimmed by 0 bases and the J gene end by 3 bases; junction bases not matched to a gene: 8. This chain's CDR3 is CASSVGGSGIFYEQYF. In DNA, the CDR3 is TGTGCCAGCAGCGTAGGGGGTAGCGGGATTTTCTACGAGCAGTACTTC.

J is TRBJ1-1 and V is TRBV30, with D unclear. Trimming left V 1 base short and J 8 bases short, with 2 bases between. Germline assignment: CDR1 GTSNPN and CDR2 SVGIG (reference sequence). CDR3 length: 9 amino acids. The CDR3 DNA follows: TGTGCCTGGAGTGAAGAAGCTTTCTTT. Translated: CAWSEEAFF.

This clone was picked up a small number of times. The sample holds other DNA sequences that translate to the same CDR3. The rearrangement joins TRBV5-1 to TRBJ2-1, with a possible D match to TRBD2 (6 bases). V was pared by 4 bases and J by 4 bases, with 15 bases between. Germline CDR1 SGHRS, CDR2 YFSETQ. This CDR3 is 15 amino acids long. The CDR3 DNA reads TGCGCCAGCAGCCCCGGCCCCGGGGGTTACAATGAGCAGTTCTTC. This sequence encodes CASSPGPGGYNEQFF.

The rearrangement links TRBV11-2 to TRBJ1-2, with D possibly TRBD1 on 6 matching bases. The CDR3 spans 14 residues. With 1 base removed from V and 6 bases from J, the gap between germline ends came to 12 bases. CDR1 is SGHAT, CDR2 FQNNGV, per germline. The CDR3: CASSLAHGGHGYTF. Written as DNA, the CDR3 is TGTGCCAGCAGCTTAGCTCATGGGGGGCATGGCTACACCTTC.

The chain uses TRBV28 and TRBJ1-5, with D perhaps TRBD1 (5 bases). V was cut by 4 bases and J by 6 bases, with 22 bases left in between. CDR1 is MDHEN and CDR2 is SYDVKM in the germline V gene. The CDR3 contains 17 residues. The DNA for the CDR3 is TGTGCCAGCAGTTCCCGGGTTTTGGCAGGGTATACTCAGCCCCAGCATTTT. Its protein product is CASSSRVLAGYTQPQHF.

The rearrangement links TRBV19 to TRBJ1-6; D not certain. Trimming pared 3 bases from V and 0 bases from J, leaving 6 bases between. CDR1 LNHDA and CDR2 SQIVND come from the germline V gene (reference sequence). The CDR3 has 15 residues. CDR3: CASSMVGSYNSPLHF. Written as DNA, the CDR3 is TGTGCCAGTAGTATGGTTGGCTCCTATAATTCACCCCTCCACTTT.

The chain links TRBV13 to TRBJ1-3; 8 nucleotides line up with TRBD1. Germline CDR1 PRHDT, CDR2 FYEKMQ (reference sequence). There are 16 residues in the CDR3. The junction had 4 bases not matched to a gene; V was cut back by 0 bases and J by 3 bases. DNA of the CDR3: TGTGCCAGCAGCTTAGGTGCAGGGGGCCATGGAAACACCATATATTTT. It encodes CASSLGAGGHGNTIYF.

The CDR3 region has the DNA TGTGCCAGCAGCCTTACGGGACAGCCCTACGAGCAGTACTTC. This sequence encodes CASSLTGQPYEQYF. V and J are TRBV14 and TRBJ2-7; 7 nucleotides align to TRBD1. The CDR3 totals 14 residues. The trim removed 4 bases at V and 2 bases at J, leaving 5 bases unmatched. CDR1 is SGHDN, CDR2 FVKESK, per germline. The whole variable domain, filled in from reference TRBV14 and TRBJ2-7, reads EAGVTQFPSHSVIEKGQTVTLRCDPISGHDNLYWYRRVMGKEIKFLLHFVKESKQDESGMPNNRFLAERTGGTYSTLKVQPAELEDSGVYFCASSLTGQPYEQYFGPGTRLTVT.

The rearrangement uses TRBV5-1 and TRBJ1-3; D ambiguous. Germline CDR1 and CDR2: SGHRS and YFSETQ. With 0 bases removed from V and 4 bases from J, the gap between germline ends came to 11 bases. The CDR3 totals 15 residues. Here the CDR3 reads CASSLGFGLGNTIYF. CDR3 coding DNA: TGCGCCAGCAGCTTGGGTTTTGGGTTAGGAAACACCATATATTTT.